One sample yielded the 3 T cell receptor beta chains listed below, sequenced in a study of cytomegalovirus exposure and HLA in healthy donors. A multiplex PCR was run with 60 Vbeta primers and 13 Jbeta primers. Only in-frame clones appear in the TCRdb table, and some are missing; sequencing was by immunoSEQ multiplex PCR. This sample has 100,000 to 150,000 clones, with roughly 86% found just once. Sequencing was carried out using PBMCs. These receptors were obtained from a man aged 18 to 35 in good health and CMV-seronegative.

The table lists this clone with a count of one. V and J are TRBV10-1 and TRBJ1-1; TRBD1 is a possible D gene (5 bases). Trimming removed 10 bases from V and 0 bases from J, with 15 bases in between. Germline assignment: CDR1 WNHNN and CDR2 SYGVQD (reference sequence). The CDR3 runs 14 residues. The CDR3 nucleotides are TGCGCCACCAGCAGGGATCGGTTGAACACTGAAGCTTTCTTT. Protein sequence: CATSRDRLNTEAFF.

This rearrangement joins TRBV7-2 to TRBJ1-2; the match to TRBD1 covers 7 bases. This CDR3 is built from 16 residues. Germline values: CDR1 SGHTA, CDR2 FQGNSA. V gave up 1 base and J gave up 8 bases; unmatched junction bases: 13. The CDR3 DNA reads TGTGCCAGCAGCTTAGGCCCCCGACAGGGAGTGGGAGGCTACACCTTC. Encoded protein: CASSLGPRQGVGGYTF.

The rearrangement links TRBV7-9 to TRBJ2-7; TRBD1 agrees at 9 bases. CDR1 and CDR2 from the germline V gene are SEHNR and FQNEAQ (reference sequence). Germline trimming cut 4 bases from V and 2 bases from J; bases unmatched to any gene: 15. CDR3 length: 18 amino acids. The CDR3 loop reads CASSSLYRTGGVTYEQYF. The CDR3 region has the DNA TGTGCCAGCAGCTCCCTTTATCGAACAGGGGGCGTCACCTACGAGCAGTACTTC. The full variable domain, rest sourced from reference TRBV7-9 and TRBJ2-7, is DTGVSQNPRHKITKRGQNVTFRCDPISEHNRLYWYRQTLGQGPEFLTYFQNEAQLEKSRLLSDRFSAERPKGSFSTLEIQRTEQGDSAMYLCASSSLYRTGGVTYEQYFGPGTRLTVT.